Following are 25 T cell receptor beta chains from one sample sequenced in a study of STAT5B mutations in CD4+ large granular lymphocyte leukemia. The data were produced by immunoSEQ multiplex PCR, yet TCRdb's version contains in-frame clones alone and is incomplete. The table shows about 37,000 clones, with about two thirds occurring only once. Sequencing was done on a sample of CD4+ T cells from blood buffy coats. These receptors came from a human donor in good health.

The rearrangement uses TRBV6-6 and TRBJ2-5, with 7 positions matching TRBD1. The CDR3 runs 15 residues. Trimming took 4 bases from V and 0 from J; bases not matched to a gene: 5. Germline CDR1 reads MNHNY; CDR2 reads SVGAGI (reference sequence). Here the CDR3 reads CASSSGQAYQETQYF. CDR3 nucleotides: TGTGCCAGCAGTTCTGGACAGGCGTACCAAGAGACCCAGTACTTC.

The V and J genes are TRBV5-5 and TRBJ1-2, with TRBD1 as a possible D gene (5 bases). This CDR3 region has 13 residues. V lost 4 bases, J lost 3 bases, and 10 bases lay in between. Germline lookup yields CDR1 SGHKS and CDR2 YYEKEE (reference sequence). CDR3 sequence reads: CASSPSGDYGYTF. As DNA, the CDR3 is TGTGCCAGCAGCCCCTCGGGGGACTATGGCTACACCTTC.

The V gene is TRBV2, the J gene TRBJ1-2, with D unresolved. The CDR3 extends over 14 amino acids. Between the trimmed V and J ends, which lost 4 bases and 4 bases, there was a span of 13 bases. The germline CDR1 and CDR2 sequences are SNHLY and FYNNEI. This CDR3 is CASSGGSGTYGYTF. The CDR3 DNA sequence: TGTGCCAGCAGTGGGGGTTCAGGAACCTATGGCTACACCTTC.

This sequence joins TRBV29-1 and TRBJ2-1; the D is unclear. The CDR3 has 12 amino acids. V was pared by 8 bases and J by 6 bases, with 14 bases between. Germline V gene data show CDR1 as SQVTM and CDR2 as ANQGSEA. Written as DNA, the CDR3 is TGCAGCTCATTAGGTAACGCCAATGAGCAGTTCTTC. It is translated as CSSLGNANEQFF.

This clone was counted a single time. The rearrangement joins TRBV15 to TRBJ2-7, with a tentative D call TRBD2 (6 bases). Germline V gene lookup returns CDR1 LNHNV and CDR2 YYDKDF (reference sequence). The CDR3 runs 15 residues. Between the trimmed V and J ends, which lost 4 bases and 3 bases, there was a span of 16 bases. The CDR3 spells CATSTRPGASYEQYF. The CDR3 region has the DNA TGTGCCACCAGCACACGACCGGGAGCCAGCTACGAGCAGTACTTC.

The rearrangement uses TRBV29-1 and TRBJ1-4; D is ambiguous. The V end was cut by 3 bases, the J end by 6 bases, with 11 bases between. The CDR3 is 13 residues long. Per germline, CDR1 SQVTM and CDR2 ANQGSEA. CDR3 sequence reads: CSVEVVAHEKLFF. CDR3 bases: TGCAGCGTTGAGGTAGTAGCGCATGAAAAACTGTTTTTT.

This chain joins TRBV2 and TRBJ2-1; TRBD2 aligns across 15 bases. This CDR3 spans 19 amino acids. The germline gives CDR1 SNHLY, CDR2 FYNNEI. V shed 5 bases, J shed 4 bases, and the junction held 12 bases outside the gene matches. CDR3 nucleotides: TGTGCCAGCAGTTACGGACTAGCGGGGGGGCCGGGAAGGTACAATGAGCAGTTCTTC. This encodes CASSYGLAGGPGRYNEQFF.

This chain links TRBV10-3 with TRBJ2-6; no definite D call. This CDR3 contains 16 residues. Trimming took 1 base from V and 2 from J, leaving 9 bases between them. Germline V CDR1 and CDR2: ENHRY, SYGVKD. CDR3 nucleotide sequence: TGTGCCATCAGTGAGTTTTGGGGAACTGGGGCCAACGTCCTGACTTTC. Translated: CAISEFWGTGANVLTF.

The chain combines TRBV7-2 with TRBJ2-7, with D perhaps being TRBD1 or TRBD2 (6 bases each). Trimming shortened V by 0 bases and J by 2 bases, and 8 bases separated the two germline ends. Germline V lookup: CDR1 SGHTA, CDR2 FQGNSA. The CDR3 totals 14 residues. The CDR3 DNA sequence: TGTGCCAGCAGCTTAGCGGGGGGCCCCTACGAGCAGTACTTC. Translation: CASSLAGGPYEQYF.

The rearrangement joins TRBV2 to TRBJ2-5; 11 nucleotides match TRBD1. CDR1 is SNHLY and CDR2 is FYNNEI in the germline V gene. The ends lost 8 bases at V and 4 bases at J; junction bases unmatched: 9. The CDR3 contains 15 residues. CDR3 residues: CASWGTGGIRETQYF. The DNA of the CDR3 is TGTGCCAGCTGGGGGACAGGGGGTATTCGAGAGACCCAGTACTTC. The full variable domain, in which reference TRBV2 and TRBJ2-5 provide the parts outside the CDR3, is EPEVTQTPSHQVTQMGQEVILRCVPISNHLYFYWYRQILGQKVEFLVSFYNNEISEKSEIFDDQFSVERPDGSNFTLKIRSTKLEDSAMYFCASWGTGGIRETQYFGPGTRLLVL.

The chain recombines TRBV11-3 with TRBJ2-5, with a possible D match to TRBD1 (6 bases). V was cut by 5 bases and J by 0 bases, with 13 bases left in between. Looked up from germline, CDR1 is SGHNT and CDR2 is YENEEA. CDR3 length: 15 amino acids. The CDR3 region is CASSTRDTYQETQYF. The CDR3, as DNA: TGTGCCAGCAGCACCCGGGACACCTACCAAGAGACCCAGTACTTC.

The CDR3 here is CASSFYRTGGETQYF. DNA of the CDR3: TGTGCCAGCAGTTTTTATAGGACAGGTGGAGAGACCCAGTACTTC. The J gene is TRBJ2-5, the V gene TRBV27, with 7 bases lining up with TRBD1. Germline-derived CDR1 and CDR2 are MNHEY and SMNVEV (reference sequence). Trimming at V came to 3 bases and at J to 4 bases, leaving 8 bases not matched to a gene. This CDR3 is 15 amino acids long.

This chain joins TRBV10-3 and TRBJ1-2, with 9 positions matching TRBD1. The CDR3 is 13 amino acids. J was trimmed by 8 bases and V by 5 bases; bases with no gene match: 6. The V gene's germline CDR1 is ENHRY and CDR2 SYGVKD. CDR3 amino acids: CAISQQGAQGYTF. CDR3 sequence (DNA): TGTGCCATCAGTCAACAGGGGGCTCAGGGCTACACCTTC.

CDR3 amino acids: CASSVAGPGEQYF. CDR3 nucleotides: TGTGCCAGCAGCGTAGCAGGTCCGGGGGAGCAGTACTTC. The chain is built from TRBV9 and TRBJ2-7; a weak D match, TRBD2 (5 bases). Germline V CDR1 and CDR2: SGDLS, YYNGEE. The V end was cut by 0 bases, the J end by 7 bases, with 11 bases between. The CDR3 totals 13 residues.

The chain recombines TRBV6-6 with TRBJ2-4, with 7 bases fitting TRBD1. CDR1 is MNHNY and CDR2 is SVGAGI in the germline V gene (reference sequence). V shed 0 bases, J shed 8 bases, and the junction held 7 bases outside the gene matches. The CDR3 spans 15 residues. CDR3 DNA: TGTGCCAGCAGTTACTCGACTCGACAGGGTGACATTCAGTACTTC. Its translation: CASSYSTRQGDIQYF.

Points on this clone: Distinct nucleotide sequences in the sample also encode this CDR3. The rearrangement uses TRBV13 and TRBJ1-6; 8 positions match TRBD1. Germline lookup yields CDR1 PRHDT and CDR2 FYEKMQ (reference sequence). The junction had 13 bases not matched to a gene; V was cut back by 5 bases and J by 10 bases. The CDR3 length is 16 residues. The CDR3 DNA reads TGTGCCAGCAGCAAACGAGGACAGGGCTTATACTCACCCCTCCACTTT. Translation: CASSKRGQGLYSPLHF.

The chain recombines TRBV2 with TRBJ1-5; no firm D call. The V gene's germline CDR1 is SNHLY and CDR2 FYNNEI. CDR3 length equals 14 residues. V gave up 3 bases and J gave up 3 bases, with 9 bases separating them. The CDR3 sequence is CASSDLGFNQPQHF. For the CDR3, the DNA is TGTGCCAGCAGTGACCTGGGGTTCAATCAGCCCCAGCATTTT.

This clone came up a few times. V and J are TRBV6-6 and TRBJ2-7; D unresolved. The germline gives CDR1 MNHNY, CDR2 SVGAGI (reference sequence). Trimming cost V 6 bases and J 5 bases, with 8 bases left between them. The CDR3 is made up of 11 amino acids. The CDR3 DNA sequence: TGTGCCAGCAGAGAAGGAAACGAGCAGTACTTC. Translated: CASREGNEQYF.

This clone appeared a few times. V is TRBV11-2 and J is TRBJ1-1; weak D call: TRBD1 (5 bases). This CDR3 has 14 residues. Trimming removed 7 bases from V and 1 base from J, with 13 bases in between. Germline CDR1 SGHAT, CDR2 FQNNGV. The CDR3: CASTGSGRNTEAFF. In DNA, the CDR3 is TGTGCCAGCACAGGATCAGGGAGGAACACTGAAGCTTTCTTT.

The CDR3 sequence: CASSSEGYGYTF. The CDR3 DNA reads TGTGCCAGCAGCTCGGAGGGTTATGGCTACACCTTC. V gene TRBV9 combines with J gene TRBJ1-2; no definite D call. Germline V CDR1 and CDR2: SGDLS, YYNGEE. This CDR3 has 12 residues. Trimming stripped 4 bases from V and 5 bases from J, with 9 bases between.

Only a few counts were recorded for this clone. V is TRBV2 and J is TRBJ2-6; D is possibly TRBD1 (6 bases). This CDR3 has 14 amino acids. V dropped 8 bases and J dropped 1 base, with 9 bases sitting between them. The germline CDR1 and CDR2 sequences are SNHLY and FYNNEI. This CDR3 reads CASRQASGANVLTF. The CDR3 DNA is TGTGCCAGCCGACAGGCGTCTGGGGCCAACGTCCTGACTTTC.

This clone was observed once. The J gene is TRBJ1-1, the V gene TRBV21-1; TRBD1, the table's D call, lacks a check against the DNA. TRBV21-1 is annotated as a pseudogene. The CDR3 runs 18 residues. CDR3: CASSKGWRTGGMNTEAFF. CDR3 bases: TGTGCCAGCAGCAAAGGGTGGAGGACAGGGGGGATGAACACTGAAGCTTTCTTT.

The chain links TRBV28 to TRBJ1-2, with D perhaps TRBD1 (6 bases). Germline V gene lookup returns CDR1 MDHEN and CDR2 SYDVKM. The CDR3 runs 15 residues. With 9 bases removed from V and 4 bases from J, the gap between germline ends came to 21 bases. The CDR3 loop reads CASLRVGGSIYGYTF. CDR3 sequence (DNA): TGTGCCAGTCTACGGGTCGGGGGCAGTATCTATGGCTACACCTTC.

This clone was seen a handful of times. Here the CDR3 reads CASSPGTGPTDTQYF. CDR3 bases: TGCGCCAGCAGCCCCGGGACTGGACCCACAGATACGCAGTATTTT. The chain carries TRBV5-1 and TRBJ2-3; tentatively, D is TRBD2 (6 bases). CDR1 and CDR2 (germline): SGHRS, YFSETQ. This CDR3 has 15 residues. V was clipped by 4 bases and J by 2 bases, with 14 bases between them.

This clone is classed as medium-sized. V usage is TRBV10-3 and J usage is TRBJ2-3, with D unclear. This CDR3 region has 12 residues. The V and J ends lost 0 bases and 8 bases respectively, with 6 bases between them. Germline V gene sequence: CDR1 ENHRY, CDR2 SYGVKD. In DNA, the CDR3 is TGTGCCATCAGTGAGTCGGAAACTACGCAGTATTTT. This codes for CAISESETTQYF.